Presented here are 10 T cell receptor beta chains from one specimen sequenced in a study of T cells in Graves' hyperthyroidism and ophthalmopathy. Template material for amplifying TCR beta CDR3 regions consisted of RNA transcripts. A set of HTBI primers served as the primers for a first-round RT-PCR of the TCR CDR3. TCRdb analysed the multiplex PCR reads with MiXCR anew, one entry per CDR3 protein. The sample shows about 98,000 distinct CDR3 sequences, roughly 37% of them seen only once. Sequencing input: peripheral blood or thyroid tissue (not recorded which). The origin of the receptors is a woman aged 25 to 45 with Graves' hyperthyroidism.

Worth noting for this clonotype: The junction shows a germline mismatch at one end, possibly a read error. This rearrangement joins TRBV10-1 to TRBJ2-7, with 8 bases lining up with TRBD2. CDR1 and CDR2 from the germline V gene are WNHNN and SYGVQD (reference sequence). The CDR3 sequence is 13 residues long. The CDR3 spells CASGEGLDVEQYF. The CDR3 coding sequence is TGCGCCAGCGGTGAGGGACTAGATGTCGAGCAGTACTTC.

This chain joins TRBV6-6 and TRBJ1-1, with 8 bases identical to TRBD1. Germline V gene data show CDR1 as MNHNY and CDR2 as SVGAGI (reference sequence). CDR3 size: 12 residues. J gave up 10 bases and V 6 bases, and 7 bases lay outside the gene matches. The DNA of the CDR3 is TGTGCCAGCAGCTCGGGACAGGTCGGAGCTTTCTTT. Amino acids: CASSSGQVGAFF.

This clonotype was observed many times. The chain is built from TRBV9 and TRBJ1-3; 7 bases are shared with TRBD1. The CDR3 is 16 residues long. V lost 4 bases to trimming and J lost 3 bases; unmatched junction nucleotides: 10. Germline lookup yields CDR1 SGDLS and CDR2 YYNGEE. The DNA of the CDR3 is TGTGCCAGCAGCCCCGCCAGGGGGTCTGGTGGAAACACCATATATTTT. This encodes CASSPARGSGGNTIYF. The whole variable domain, remainder taken from reference TRBV9 and TRBJ1-3, is DSGVTQTPKHLITATGQRVTLRCSPRSGDLSVYWYQQSLDQGLQFLIQYYNGEERAKGNILERFSAQQFPDLHSELNLSSLELGDSALYFCASSPARGSGGNTIYFGEGSWLTVV.

The chain uses TRBV5-6 and TRBJ2-3, with 8 bases matching TRBD1. Germline loops: CDR1 SGHDT, CDR2 YYEEEE. The V gene end was trimmed by 5 bases and the J gene end by 5 bases; junction bases not matched to a gene: 13. This CDR3 is built from 16 residues. CDR3 in DNA: TGTGCCAGCAGTATTTATCCGGGACAGGCTAGAGATACGCAGTATTTT. It codes for CASSIYPGQARDTQYF.

This clonotype has more than one count but fewer than ten. The chain links TRBV6-1 to TRBJ2-7; TRBD2 aligns across 13 bases. Germline CDR1 MNHNS, CDR2 SASEGT. The ends lost 6 bases at V and 6 bases at J; junction bases unmatched: 5. The CDR3 sequence is 14 residues long. The CDR3: CASRTSGRGPEQYF. DNA of the CDR3: TGTGCCAGCAGAACTAGCGGGAGGGGGCCCGAGCAGTACTTC.

The CDR3 DNA sequence: TGTGCCAGCAGCGTAGGGGGGAGGGACTACAATGAGCAGTTCTTC. It yields the protein CASSVGGRDYNEQFF. V usage is TRBV9 and J usage is TRBJ2-1, with 7 bases identical to TRBD2. V was clipped by 0 bases and J by 3 bases; unmatched bases: 3. Per the germline V gene, CDR1 is SGDLS and CDR2 is YYNGEE. The CDR3 totals 15 residues.

Remarks on this clonotype: Without the conserved terminal phenylalanine or tryptophan, this CDR3 likely stems from a read error. The DNA is left out, because the CDR3 cannot be placed on it with certainty; the CDR3 is given as TCRdb lists it. The chain recombines TRBV7-9 with TRBJ2-2; the table's D call, TRBD1, has no DNA check behind it. The CDR3 is 18 amino acids in total, end residues counted. Germline CDR1 SEHNR, CDR2 FQNEAQ (reference sequence). This CDR3 is CASSLVLPGPTNTGELCA.

The chain is built from TRBV7-9 and TRBJ1-4, with a possible D match to TRBD1 (5 bases). The CDR3 spans 17 residues. Germline loops: CDR1 SEHNR, CDR2 FQNEAQ (reference sequence). The V and J ends lost 1 base and 3 bases respectively, with 15 bases between them. CDR3 sequence (DNA): TGTGCCAGCAGCTTAGGCTGGGGGACTGAAGCTAATGAAAAACTGTTTTTT. Protein: CASSLGWGTEANEKLFF.

V is TRBV7-9 and J is TRBJ1-2; D may be TRBD1 (5 bases). This CDR3 spans 14 amino acids. Germline V gene sequence: CDR1 SEHNR, CDR2 FQNEAQ (reference sequence). Trimming left V 3 bases short and J 5 bases short, with 13 bases between. DNA of the CDR3: TGTGCCAGCAGCTTGACCGGGACGCAGTATGGCTACACCTTC. Translation: CASSLTGTQYGYTF.

This clonotype was found a few times. This sequence may be a read error, since a much larger clone differs from it by one base. The V call is TRBV28, the J call TRBJ2-7; no reliable D call. Germline V gene lookup returns CDR1 MDHEN and CDR2 SYDVKM. This CDR3 contains 13 residues. The CDR3 nucleotides are TGTGCCAGCAGTTTGTTACTGGGCTACGAGCAGCACTTC. This encodes CASSLLLGYEQHF.